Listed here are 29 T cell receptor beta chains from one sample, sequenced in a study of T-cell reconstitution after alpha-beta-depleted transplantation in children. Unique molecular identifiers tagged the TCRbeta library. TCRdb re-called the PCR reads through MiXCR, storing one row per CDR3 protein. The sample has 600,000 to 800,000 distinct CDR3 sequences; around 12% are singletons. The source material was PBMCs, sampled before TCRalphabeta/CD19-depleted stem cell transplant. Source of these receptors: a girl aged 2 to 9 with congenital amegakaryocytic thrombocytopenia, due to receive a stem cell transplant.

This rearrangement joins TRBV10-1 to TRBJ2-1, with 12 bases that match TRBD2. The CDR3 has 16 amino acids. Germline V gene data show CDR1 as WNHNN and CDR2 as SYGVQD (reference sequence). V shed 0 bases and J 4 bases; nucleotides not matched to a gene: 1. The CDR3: CASSESGTSGYNEQFF. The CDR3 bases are TGCGCCAGCAGTGAGTCGGGGACTAGCGGGTACAATGAGCAGTTCTTC.

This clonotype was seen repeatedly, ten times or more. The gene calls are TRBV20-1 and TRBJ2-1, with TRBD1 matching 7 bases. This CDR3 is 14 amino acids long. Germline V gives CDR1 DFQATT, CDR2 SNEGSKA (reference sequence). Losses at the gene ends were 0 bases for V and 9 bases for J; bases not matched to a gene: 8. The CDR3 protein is CSARDVTGQTEQFF. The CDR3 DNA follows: TGCAGTGCTAGAGACGTGACAGGGCAAACTGAGCAGTTCTTC.

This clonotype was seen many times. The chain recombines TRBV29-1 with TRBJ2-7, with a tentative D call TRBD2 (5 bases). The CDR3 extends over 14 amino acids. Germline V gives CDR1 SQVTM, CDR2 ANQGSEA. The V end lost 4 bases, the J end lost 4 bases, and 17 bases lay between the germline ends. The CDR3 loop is CSVVLAGHRYEQYF. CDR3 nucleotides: TGCAGCGTTGTTTTGGCGGGCCACCGTTACGAGCAGTACTTC.

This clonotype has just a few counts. For the CDR3, the DNA is TGCGCCAGCAGCCCAAGACTTTCCGCGAACACCGGGGAGCTGTTTTTT. It specifies CASSPRLSANTGELFF. The chain recombines TRBV5-1 with TRBJ2-2; D is unclear. Germline V CDR1 and CDR2: SGHRS, YFSETQ. V was trimmed by 4 bases and J by 0 bases, leaving 13 bases between them. The CDR3 covers 16 residues.

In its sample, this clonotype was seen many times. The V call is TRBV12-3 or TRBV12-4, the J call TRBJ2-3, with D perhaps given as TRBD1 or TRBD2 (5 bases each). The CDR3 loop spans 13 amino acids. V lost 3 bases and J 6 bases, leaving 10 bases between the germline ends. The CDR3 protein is CASSLWGSDTQYF. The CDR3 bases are TGTGCCAGCAGTTTGTGGGGGAGTGATACGCAGTATTTT.

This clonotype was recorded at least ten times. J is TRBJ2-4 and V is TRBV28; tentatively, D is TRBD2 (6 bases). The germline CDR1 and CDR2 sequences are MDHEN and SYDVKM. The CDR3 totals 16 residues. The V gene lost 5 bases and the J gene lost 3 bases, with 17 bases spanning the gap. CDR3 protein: CASSPLALGVKNIQYF. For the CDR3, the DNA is TGTGCCAGCAGTCCACTAGCCCTAGGTGTCAAAAACATTCAGTACTTC.

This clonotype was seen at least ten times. This CDR3 is CSVEVSGAYNEQFF. The CDR3 coding sequence is TGCAGCGTTGAGGTTAGCGGGGCCTACAATGAGCAGTTCTTC. V and J are TRBV29-1 and TRBJ2-1, with 8 bases aligning to TRBD2. V dropped 3 bases and J dropped 2; count of bases not matched to a gene: 3. Germline assignment: CDR1 SQVTM and CDR2 ANQGSEA. The CDR3 is 14 residues long.

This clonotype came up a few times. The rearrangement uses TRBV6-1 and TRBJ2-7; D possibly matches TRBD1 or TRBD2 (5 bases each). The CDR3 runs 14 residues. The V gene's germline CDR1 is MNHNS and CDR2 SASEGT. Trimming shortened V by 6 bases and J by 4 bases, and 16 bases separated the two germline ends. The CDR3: CASSPEGRWYEQYF. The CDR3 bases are TGTGCCAGCAGCCCCGAGGGACGGTGGTACGAGCAGTACTTC.

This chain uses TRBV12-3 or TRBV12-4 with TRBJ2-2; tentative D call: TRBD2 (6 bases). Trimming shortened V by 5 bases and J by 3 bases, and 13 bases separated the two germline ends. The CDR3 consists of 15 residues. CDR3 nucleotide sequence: TGTGCCAGCAGTCCAGCTAGCGCATACACCGGGGAGCTGTTTTTT. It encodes CASSPASAYTGELFF.

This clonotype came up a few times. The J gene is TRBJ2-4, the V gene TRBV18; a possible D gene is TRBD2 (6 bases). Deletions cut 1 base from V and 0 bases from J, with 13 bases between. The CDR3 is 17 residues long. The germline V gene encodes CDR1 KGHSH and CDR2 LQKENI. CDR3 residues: CASSPLPGGIAKNIQYF. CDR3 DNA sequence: TGTGCCAGCTCACCACTTCCAGGCGGGATAGCCAAAAACATTCAGTACTTC.

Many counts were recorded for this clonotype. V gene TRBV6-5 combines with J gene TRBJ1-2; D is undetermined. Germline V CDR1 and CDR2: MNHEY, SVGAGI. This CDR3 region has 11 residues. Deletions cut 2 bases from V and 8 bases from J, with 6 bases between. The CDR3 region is CASSYGQGYTF. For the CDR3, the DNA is TGTGCCAGCAGTTACGGGCAGGGCTACACCTTC.

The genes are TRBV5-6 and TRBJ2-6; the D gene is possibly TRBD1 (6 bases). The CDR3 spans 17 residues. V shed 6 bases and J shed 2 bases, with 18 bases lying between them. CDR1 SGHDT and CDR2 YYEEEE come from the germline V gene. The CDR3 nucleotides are TGTGCCAGCACTAGAGAGGGGGACCTCGCTGGGGCCAACGTCCTGACTTTC. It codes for CASTREGDLAGANVLTF.

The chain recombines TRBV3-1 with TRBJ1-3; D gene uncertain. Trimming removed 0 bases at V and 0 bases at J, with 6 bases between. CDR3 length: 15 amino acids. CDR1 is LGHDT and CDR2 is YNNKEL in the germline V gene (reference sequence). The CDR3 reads CASSQDTVSGNTIYF. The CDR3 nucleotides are TGTGCCAGCAGCCAAGATACAGTCTCTGGAAACACCATATATTTT.

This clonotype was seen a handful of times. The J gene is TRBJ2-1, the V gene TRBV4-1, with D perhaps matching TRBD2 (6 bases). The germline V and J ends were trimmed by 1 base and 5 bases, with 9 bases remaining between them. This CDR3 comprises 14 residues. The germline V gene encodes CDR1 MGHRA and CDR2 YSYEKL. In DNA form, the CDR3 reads TGCGCCAGCAGCCAAGTTGGGACTGACAATGAGCAGTTCTTC. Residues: CASSQVGTDNEQFF.

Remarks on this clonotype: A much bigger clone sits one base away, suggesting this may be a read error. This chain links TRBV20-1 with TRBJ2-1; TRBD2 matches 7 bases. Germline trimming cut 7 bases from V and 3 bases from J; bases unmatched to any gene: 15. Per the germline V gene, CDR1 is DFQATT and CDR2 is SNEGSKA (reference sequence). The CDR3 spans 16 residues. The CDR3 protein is CSGRPGLTRFYNEQFF. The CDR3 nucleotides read TGCAGTGGTAGGCCGGGACTAACCCGATTCTACAATGAGCAGTTCTTC.

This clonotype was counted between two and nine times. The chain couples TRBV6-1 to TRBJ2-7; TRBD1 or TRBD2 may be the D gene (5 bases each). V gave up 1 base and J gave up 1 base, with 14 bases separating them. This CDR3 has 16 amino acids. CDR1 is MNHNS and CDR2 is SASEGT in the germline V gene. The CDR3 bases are TGTGCCAGCAGTGAAGGTCTGGGGACGGATTCCTACGAGCAGTACTTC. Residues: CASSEGLGTDSYEQYF.

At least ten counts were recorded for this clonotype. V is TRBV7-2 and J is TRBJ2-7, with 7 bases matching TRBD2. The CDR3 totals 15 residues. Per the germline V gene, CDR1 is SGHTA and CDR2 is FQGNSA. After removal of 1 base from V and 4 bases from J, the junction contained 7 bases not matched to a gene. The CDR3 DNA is TGTGCCAGCAGCTTAGGTCTGCTAGCGGATTACGAGCAGTACTTC. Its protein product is CASSLGLLADYEQYF. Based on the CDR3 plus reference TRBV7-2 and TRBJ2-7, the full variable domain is GAGVSQSPSNKVTEKGKDVELRCDPISGHTALYWYRQSLGQGLEFLIYFQGNSAPDKSGLPSDRFSAERTGGSVSTLTIQRTQQEDSAVYLCASSLGLLADYEQYFGPGTRLTVT.

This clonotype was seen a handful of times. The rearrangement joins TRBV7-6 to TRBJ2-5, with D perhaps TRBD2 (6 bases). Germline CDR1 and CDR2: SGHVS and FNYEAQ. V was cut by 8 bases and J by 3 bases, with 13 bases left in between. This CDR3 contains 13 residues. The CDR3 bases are TGTGCCAGCTTGGGCGGGAAGAAAGAGACCCAGTACTTC. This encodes CASLGGKKETQYF.

The DNA of the CDR3 is TGCAGCGTTGAGGGGTTCAGCGGGAGGGAGGCAGATACGCAGTATTTT. As protein: CSVEGFSGREADTQYF. The rearrangement joins TRBV29-1 to TRBJ2-3, with 10 positions matching TRBD2. The trim removed 3 bases at V and 4 bases at J, leaving 10 bases unmatched. The germline V gene has CDR1 SQVTM and CDR2 ANQGSEA. The CDR3 sequence is 16 residues long.

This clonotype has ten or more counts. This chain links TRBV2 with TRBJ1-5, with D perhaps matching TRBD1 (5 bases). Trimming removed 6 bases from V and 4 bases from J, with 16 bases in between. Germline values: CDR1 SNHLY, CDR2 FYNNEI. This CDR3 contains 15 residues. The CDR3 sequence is CASRTALAANQPQHF. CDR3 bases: TGTGCCAGCAGGACAGCCTTGGCAGCAAATCAGCCCCAGCATTTT.

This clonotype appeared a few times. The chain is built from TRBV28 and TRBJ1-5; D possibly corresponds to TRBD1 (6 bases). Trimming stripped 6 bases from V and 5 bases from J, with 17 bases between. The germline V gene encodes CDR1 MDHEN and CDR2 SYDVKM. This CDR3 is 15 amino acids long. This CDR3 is CASSPGGRRHQPQHF. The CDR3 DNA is TGTGCCAGCAGCCCCGGGGGGCGGCGCCATCAGCCCCAGCATTTT.

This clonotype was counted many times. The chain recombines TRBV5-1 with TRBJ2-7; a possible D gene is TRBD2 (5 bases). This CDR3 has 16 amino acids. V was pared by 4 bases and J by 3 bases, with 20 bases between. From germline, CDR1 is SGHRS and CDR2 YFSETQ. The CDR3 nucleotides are TGCGCCAGCAGCCCTGAAGGTGGAGGCATGGGCTACGAGCAGTACTTC. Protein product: CASSPEGGGMGYEQYF. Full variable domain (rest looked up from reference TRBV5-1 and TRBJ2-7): KAGVTQTPRYLIKTRGQQVTLSCSPISGHRSVSWYQQTPGQGLQFLFEYFSETQRNKGNFPGRFSGRQFSNSRSEMNVSTLELGDSALYLCASSPEGGGMGYEQYFGPGTRLTVT.

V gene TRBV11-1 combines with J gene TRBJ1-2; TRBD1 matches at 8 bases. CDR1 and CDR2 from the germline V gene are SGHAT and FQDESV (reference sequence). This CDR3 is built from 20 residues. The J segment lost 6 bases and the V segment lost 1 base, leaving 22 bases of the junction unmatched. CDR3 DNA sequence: TGTGCCAGCAGCTTAGACTGGAAAGTCCAAACCGGGACAGGTACCGATGGCTACACCTTC. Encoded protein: CASSLDWKVQTGTGTDGYTF. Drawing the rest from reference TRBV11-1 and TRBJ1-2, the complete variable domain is EAEVAQSPRYKITEKSQAVAFWCDPISGHATLYWYRQILGQGPELLVQFQDESVVDDSQLPKDRFSAERLKGVDSTLKIQPAELGDSAMYLCASSLDWKVQTGTGTDGYTFGSGTRLTVV.

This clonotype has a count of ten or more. Here the CDR3 reads CSAKSTSGYFTDTQYF. Here the CDR3 DNA reads TGCAGTGCTAAGTCGACTAGCGGGTATTTCACAGATACGCAGTATTTT. The V and J genes are TRBV20-1 and TRBJ2-3; the match to TRBD2 covers 10 bases. CDR3 length equals 16 residues. Germline assignment: CDR1 DFQATT and CDR2 SNEGSKA (reference sequence). Trimming removed 4 bases from V and 2 bases from J; junction bases left unmatched: 9.

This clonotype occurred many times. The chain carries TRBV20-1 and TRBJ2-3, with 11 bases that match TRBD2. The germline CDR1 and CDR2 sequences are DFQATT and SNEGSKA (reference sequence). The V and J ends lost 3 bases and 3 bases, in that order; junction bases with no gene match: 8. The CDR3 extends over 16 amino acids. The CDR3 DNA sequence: TGCAGTGCTAGCCTAACTAGCGGGAGATTAACAGATACGCAGTATTTT. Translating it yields CSASLTSGRLTDTQYF.

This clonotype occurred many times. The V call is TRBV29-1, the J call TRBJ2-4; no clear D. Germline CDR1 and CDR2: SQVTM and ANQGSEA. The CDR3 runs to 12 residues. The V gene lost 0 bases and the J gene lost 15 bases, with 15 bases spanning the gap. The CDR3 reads CSVEDLVGFGYF. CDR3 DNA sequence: TGCAGCGTTGAAGATCTGGTCGGGTTTGGGTACTTC.

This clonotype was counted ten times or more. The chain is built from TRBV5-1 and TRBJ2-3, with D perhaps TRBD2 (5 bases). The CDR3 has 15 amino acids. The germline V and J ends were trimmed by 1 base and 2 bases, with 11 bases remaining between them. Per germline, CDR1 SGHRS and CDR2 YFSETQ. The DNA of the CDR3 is TGCGCCAGCAGCTTGCCGATGGACTCCACAGATACGCAGTATTTT. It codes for CASSLPMDSTDTQYF.

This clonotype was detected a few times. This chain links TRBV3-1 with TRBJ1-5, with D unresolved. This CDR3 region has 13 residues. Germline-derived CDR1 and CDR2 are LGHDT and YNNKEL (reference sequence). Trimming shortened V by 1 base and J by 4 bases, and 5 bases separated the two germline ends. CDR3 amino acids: CASSQAANQPQHF. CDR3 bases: TGTGCCAGCAGCCAAGCAGCAAATCAGCCCCAGCATTTT.

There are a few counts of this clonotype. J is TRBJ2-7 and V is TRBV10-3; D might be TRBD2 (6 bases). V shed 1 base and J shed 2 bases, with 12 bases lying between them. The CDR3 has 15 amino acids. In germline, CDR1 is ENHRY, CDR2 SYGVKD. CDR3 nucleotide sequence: TGTGCCATCAGTGAGTGGTGGGAGGTACCCTACGAGCAGTACTTC. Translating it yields CAISEWWEVPYEQYF.